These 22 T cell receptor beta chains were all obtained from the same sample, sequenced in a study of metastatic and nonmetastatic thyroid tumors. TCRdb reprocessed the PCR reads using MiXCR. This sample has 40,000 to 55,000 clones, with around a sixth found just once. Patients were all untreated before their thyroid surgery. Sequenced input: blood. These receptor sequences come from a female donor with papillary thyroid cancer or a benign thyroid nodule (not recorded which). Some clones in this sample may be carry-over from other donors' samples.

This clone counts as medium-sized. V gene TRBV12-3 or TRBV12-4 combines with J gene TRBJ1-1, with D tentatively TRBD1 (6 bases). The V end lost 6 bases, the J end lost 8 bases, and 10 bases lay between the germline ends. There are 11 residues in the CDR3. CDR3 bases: TGTGCCAGCAGATTCGACAGGGAAGCTTTCTTT. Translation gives CASRFDREAFF.

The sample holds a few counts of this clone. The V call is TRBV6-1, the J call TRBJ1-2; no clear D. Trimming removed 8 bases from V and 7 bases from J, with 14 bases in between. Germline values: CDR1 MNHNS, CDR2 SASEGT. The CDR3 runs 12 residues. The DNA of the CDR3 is TGTGCCAGCTTCGACGAGGCGGGTGGCTACACCTTC. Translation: CASFDEAGGYTF.

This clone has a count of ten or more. In DNA, the CDR3 is TGTGCCAGCAGCGACCCCCCTAGCTTCGAGCAGTACTTC. As protein: CASSDPPSFEQYF. The V gene is TRBV9, the J gene TRBJ2-7; D is possibly TRBD2 (5 bases). CDR3 length: 13 amino acids. V lost 3 bases and J lost 6, with 13 bases in between. Germline V gene sequence: CDR1 SGDLS, CDR2 YYNGEE.

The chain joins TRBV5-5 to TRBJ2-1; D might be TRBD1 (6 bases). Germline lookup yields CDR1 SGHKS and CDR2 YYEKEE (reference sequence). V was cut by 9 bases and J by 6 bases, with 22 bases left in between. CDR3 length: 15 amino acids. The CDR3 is CANRSWTEGGNEQFF. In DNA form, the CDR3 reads TGTGCCAACAGATCGTGGACAGAAGGGGGCAATGAGCAGTTCTTC.

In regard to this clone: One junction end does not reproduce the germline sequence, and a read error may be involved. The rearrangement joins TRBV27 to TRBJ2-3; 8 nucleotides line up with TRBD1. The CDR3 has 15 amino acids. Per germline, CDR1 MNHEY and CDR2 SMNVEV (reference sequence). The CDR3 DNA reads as TGTGCCAGCTGTTTCAGGGGGCTGGGATCAGATACGCAGTATTTT. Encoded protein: CASCFRGLGSDTQYF.

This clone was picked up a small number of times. The CDR3 nucleotides read TGTGCCAGCATCCTAGGGGAGGATACGCAGTATTTT. Translating it yields CASILGEDTQYF. This rearrangement joins TRBV28 to TRBJ2-3; the D gene could be TRBD1 or TRBD2 (5 bases each). Germline V gives CDR1 MDHEN, CDR2 SYDVKM. The CDR3 covers 12 residues. Trimming pared 7 bases from V and 6 bases from J, leaving 11 bases between.

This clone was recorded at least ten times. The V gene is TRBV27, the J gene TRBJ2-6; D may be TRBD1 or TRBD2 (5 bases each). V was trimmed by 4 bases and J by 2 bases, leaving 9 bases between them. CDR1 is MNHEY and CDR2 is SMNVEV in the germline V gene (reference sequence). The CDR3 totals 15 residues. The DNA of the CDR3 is TGTGCCAGCAGTTCACAGGAGGCTGGGGCCAACGTCCTGACTTTC. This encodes CASSSQEAGANVLTF.

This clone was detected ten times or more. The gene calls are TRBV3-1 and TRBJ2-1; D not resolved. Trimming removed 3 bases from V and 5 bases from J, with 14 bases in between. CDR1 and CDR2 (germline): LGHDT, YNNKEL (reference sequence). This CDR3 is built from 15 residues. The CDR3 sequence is CASSHLGYTDNEQFF. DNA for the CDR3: TGTGCCAGCAGCCATCTCGGGTATACAGACAATGAGCAGTTCTTC.

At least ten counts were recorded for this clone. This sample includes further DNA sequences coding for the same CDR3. The CDR3 sequence: CASSLTGTLSADTQYF. CDR3 in DNA: TGTGCCAGCAGCCTCACGGGGACTCTCTCGGCGGATACGCAGTATTTT. The chain couples TRBV11-2 to TRBJ2-3; the D gene is possibly TRBD2 (6 bases). Germline V gene lookup returns CDR1 SGHAT and CDR2 FQNNGV. Trimming left V 5 bases short and J 6 bases short, with 21 bases between. CDR3 length: 16 residues.

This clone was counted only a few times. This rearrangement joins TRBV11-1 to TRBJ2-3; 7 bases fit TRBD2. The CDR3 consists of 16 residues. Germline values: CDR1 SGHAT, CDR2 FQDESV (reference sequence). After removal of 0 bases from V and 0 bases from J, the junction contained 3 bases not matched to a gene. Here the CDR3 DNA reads TGTGCCAGCAGCTTAGCGGGAGGGCCTAGCACAGATACGCAGTATTTT. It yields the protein CASSLAGGPSTDTQYF.

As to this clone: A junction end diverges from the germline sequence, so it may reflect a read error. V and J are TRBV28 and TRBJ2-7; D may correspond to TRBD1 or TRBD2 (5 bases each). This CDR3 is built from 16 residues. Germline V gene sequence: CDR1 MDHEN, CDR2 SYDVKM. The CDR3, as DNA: TGTGCCAGCAGTCCTAGGTTGGGACCAGCTGACTACGATCAGTACTTC. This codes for CASSPRLGPADYDQYF.

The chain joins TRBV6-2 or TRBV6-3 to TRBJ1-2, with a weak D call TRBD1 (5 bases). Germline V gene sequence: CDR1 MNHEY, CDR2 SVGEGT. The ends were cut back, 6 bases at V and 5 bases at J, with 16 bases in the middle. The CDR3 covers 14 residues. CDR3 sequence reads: CASRGDLRAYGYTF. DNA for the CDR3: TGTGCCAGCAGAGGGGACCTTCGGGCATATGGCTACACCTTC.

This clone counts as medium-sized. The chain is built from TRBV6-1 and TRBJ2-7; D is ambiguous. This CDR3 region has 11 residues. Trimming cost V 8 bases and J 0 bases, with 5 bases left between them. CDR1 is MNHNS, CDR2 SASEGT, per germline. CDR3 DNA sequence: TGTGCCAGCGAGAACTCCTACGAGCAGTACTTC. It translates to CASENSYEQYF.

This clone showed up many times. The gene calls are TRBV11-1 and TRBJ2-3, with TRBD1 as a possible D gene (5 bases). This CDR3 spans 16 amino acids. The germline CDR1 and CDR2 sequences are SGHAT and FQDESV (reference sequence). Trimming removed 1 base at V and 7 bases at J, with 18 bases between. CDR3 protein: CASSLDGRAWGHTQYF. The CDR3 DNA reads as TGTGCCAGCAGCTTAGATGGAAGGGCCTGGGGCCATACGCAGTATTTT.

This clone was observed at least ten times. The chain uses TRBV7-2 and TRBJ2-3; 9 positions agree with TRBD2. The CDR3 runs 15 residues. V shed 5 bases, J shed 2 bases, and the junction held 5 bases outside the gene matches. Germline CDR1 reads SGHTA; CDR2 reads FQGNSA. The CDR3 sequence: CASSKSSGITDTQYF. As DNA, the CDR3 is TGTGCCAGCAGCAAATCTAGCGGGATCACAGATACGCAGTATTTT.

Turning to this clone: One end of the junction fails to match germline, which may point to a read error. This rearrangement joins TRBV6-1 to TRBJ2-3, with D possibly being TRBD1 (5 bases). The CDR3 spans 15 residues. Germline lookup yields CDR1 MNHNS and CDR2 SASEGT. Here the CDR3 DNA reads TGTGCCAGCAGCCAGACGCCTGACAGCACATATACGCAGTATTTT. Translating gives CASSQTPDSTYTQYF.

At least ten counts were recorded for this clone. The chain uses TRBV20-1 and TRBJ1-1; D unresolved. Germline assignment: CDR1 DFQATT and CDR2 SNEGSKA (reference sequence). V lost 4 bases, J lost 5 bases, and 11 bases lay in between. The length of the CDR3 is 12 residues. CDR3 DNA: TGCAGTGCTACCCGGACCGTTACTGAAGCTTTCTTT. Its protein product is CSATRTVTEAFF.

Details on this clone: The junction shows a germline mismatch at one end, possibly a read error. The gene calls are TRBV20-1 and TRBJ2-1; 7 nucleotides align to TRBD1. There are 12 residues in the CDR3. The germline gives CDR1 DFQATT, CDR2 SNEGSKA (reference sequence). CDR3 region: CSAGDSPGQPFF. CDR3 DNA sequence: TGCAGTGCTGGAGACTCCCCGGGACAGCCGTTCTTC.

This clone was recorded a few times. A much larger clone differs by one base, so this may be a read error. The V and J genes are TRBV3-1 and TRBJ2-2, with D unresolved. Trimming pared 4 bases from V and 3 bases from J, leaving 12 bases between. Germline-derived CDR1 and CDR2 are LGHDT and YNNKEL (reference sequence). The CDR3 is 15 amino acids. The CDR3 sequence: CASSPEASYTGELFF. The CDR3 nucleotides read TGTGCCAGCAGCCCTGAAGCGTCGTACACCGGGGAGCTGTTTTTT.

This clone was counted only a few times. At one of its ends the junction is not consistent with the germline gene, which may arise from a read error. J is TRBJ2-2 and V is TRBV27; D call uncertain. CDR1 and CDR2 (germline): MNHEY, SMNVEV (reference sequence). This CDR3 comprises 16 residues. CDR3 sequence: CASSLTPSSNTGELFF. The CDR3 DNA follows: TGTGCCAGCAGTTTGACTCCCAGCTCGAACACTGGGGAGCTGTTTTTT.

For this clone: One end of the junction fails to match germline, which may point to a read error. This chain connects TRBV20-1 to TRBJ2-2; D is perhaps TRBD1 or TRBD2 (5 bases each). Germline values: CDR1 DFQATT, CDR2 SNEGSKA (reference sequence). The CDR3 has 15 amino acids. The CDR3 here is CSARPGPSSTGELFF. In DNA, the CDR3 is TGCAGTGCTAGGCCGGGACCATCATCCACCGGTGAGCTGTTTTTT.

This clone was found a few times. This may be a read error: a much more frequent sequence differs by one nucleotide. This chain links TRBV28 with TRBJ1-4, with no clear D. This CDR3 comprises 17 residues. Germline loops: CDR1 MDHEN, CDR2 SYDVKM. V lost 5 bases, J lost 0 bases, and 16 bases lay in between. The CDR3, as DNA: TGTGCCAGCAGTCTTGACGTGCTTGTTCCAACTAATGAAAAACTGTTTTTT. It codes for CASSLDVLVPTNEKLFF. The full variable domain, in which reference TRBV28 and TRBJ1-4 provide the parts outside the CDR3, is DVKVTQSSRYLVKRTGEKVFLECVQDMDHENMFWYRQDPGLGLRLIYFSYDVKMKEKGDIPEGYSVSREKKERFSLILESASTNQTSMYLCASSLDVLVPTNEKLFFGSGTQLSVL.